What follows are 24 T cell receptor beta chains derived from one specimen sequenced in a study of glioma-infiltrating T cells. The iRepertoire nested amplicon-rescue multiplex PCR amplified TCR alpha and beta CDR3s from RNA. TCRdb independently ran MiXCR on the multiplex PCR reads; one entry per CDR3 protein. This table has 110,000 or so distinct CDR3 sequences, about 25% appearing once. Sequenced input: glioma tissue, nonneoplastic brain tissue, or PBMCs (not recorded which). These receptors came from a human donor with low-grade glioma or glioblastoma, undergoing nonglioma brain surgery, or in good health (not recorded which).

There are many counts of this clonotype. The chain combines TRBV7-9 with TRBJ1-2; TRBD1 matches at 7 bases. CDR3 size: 14 residues. Germline assignment: CDR1 SEHNR and CDR2 FQNEAQ (reference sequence). The J segment lost 6 bases and the V segment lost 1 base, leaving 5 bases of the junction unmatched. In DNA form, the CDR3 reads TGTGCCAGCAGCTTAGGCCAGGGGGAGAATGGCTACACCTTC. It encodes CASSLGQGENGYTF.

Ten or more counts support this clonotype. The chain is built from TRBV20-1 and TRBJ1-1; D gene unclear. Germline V gene data show CDR1 as DFQATT and CDR2 as SNEGSKA (reference sequence). Deletions cut 3 bases from V and 0 bases from J, with 11 bases between. There are 14 residues in the CDR3. Here the CDR3 reads CSASREAMNTEAFF. DNA of the CDR3: TGCAGTGCTAGTCGAGAAGCGATGAACACTGAAGCTTTCTTT.

This clonotype has a count of ten or more. The CDR3, as DNA: TGTGCCAGCAGTGAATCAGGCAGAGCCTTCTACGAGCAGTACTTC. Translation gives CASSESGRAFYEQYF. The chain has TRBV25-1 and TRBJ2-7; D uncertain. Germline V gene sequence: CDR1 MGHDK, CDR2 SYGVNS. V shed 1 base and J shed 3 bases, with 13 bases lying between them. The CDR3 covers 15 residues.

Comment on this clonotype: This may come from a read error, since a much larger clone is one base off. This chain connects TRBV6-1 to TRBJ1-1; D is uncertain. Germline CDR1 is MNHNS and CDR2 is SASEGT. The CDR3 runs to 14 residues. Here the CDR3 reads CASSERRVSTEAFF. The DNA for the CDR3 is TGCGCCAGCAGTGAGAGGCGGGTGAGCACTGAAGCTTTCTTT.

The sample holds many counts of this clonotype. The chain couples TRBV6-2 or TRBV6-3 to TRBJ2-7; D not resolved. V lost 7 bases and J lost 6, with 25 bases in between. CDR1 is MNHEY, CDR2 SVGEGT, per germline. The CDR3 runs 16 residues. The CDR3 DNA reads TGTGCCAGCATCTCCCCAGGCAGGCTCTCGACGGGCGAGCAGTACTTC. Residues: CASISPGRLSTGEQYF.

This clonotype was seen ten or more times. The chain couples TRBV29-1 to TRBJ2-5; 11 nucleotides match TRBD2. V lost 6 bases, J lost 1 base, and 4 bases stayed unmatched. CDR1 and CDR2 (germline): SQVTM, ANQGSEA. The CDR3 loop spans 14 amino acids. The CDR3 DNA reads as TGCAGCGTAACTAGCGGGAGCCTCCAAGAGACCCAGTACTTC. Its protein is CSVTSGSLQETQYF.

This clonotype came up many times. The chain couples TRBV20-1 to TRBJ1-1; 8 positions match TRBD1. Losses at the gene ends were 1 base for V and 5 bases for J; bases not matched to a gene: 9. Germline CDR1 DFQATT, CDR2 SNEGSKA (reference sequence). The CDR3 has 15 residues. CDR3 region: CSARAPGQGATEAFF. The CDR3 nucleotides read TGCAGTGCTAGAGCCCCCGGGCAGGGGGCGACTGAAGCTTTCTTT.

This clonotype has a count of ten or more. The chain links TRBV28 to TRBJ1-2, with D perhaps matching TRBD1 (5 bases). This CDR3 is 12 amino acids long. Germline CDR1 is MDHEN and CDR2 is SYDVKM. V lost 6 bases and J lost 6, with 11 bases in between. The CDR3 nucleotides are TGTGCCAGCAGGCTAGGGGCGCATGGCTACACCTTC. This encodes CASRLGAHGYTF.

This clonotype was recorded at least ten times. The chain employs TRBV18 and TRBJ1-1; a possible D gene is TRBD1 (6 bases). In germline, CDR1 is KGHSH, CDR2 LQKENI. The CDR3 contains 13 residues. The ends were cut back, 4 bases at V and 6 bases at J, with 12 bases in the middle. CDR3 DNA sequence: TGTGCCAGCTCACTCCCCGGGGGCGCTGAAGCTTTCTTT. Residues: CASSLPGGAEAFF.

This clonotype appeared many times. The rearrangement joins TRBV12-3 or TRBV12-4 to TRBJ2-5; D ambiguous. The CDR3 runs 13 residues. V dropped 3 bases and J dropped 5 bases, with 10 bases sitting between them. The CDR3 region has the DNA TGTGCCAGCAGTTTTTCCATTCGCGAGACCCAGTACTTC. This translates into CASSFSIRETQYF.

This clonotype was counted ten times or more. The rearrangement uses TRBV20-1 and TRBJ1-1; possibly TRBD1 for D (6 bases). The CDR3 runs to 13 residues. Germline CDR1 reads DFQATT; CDR2 reads SNEGSKA (reference sequence). Between the trimmed V and J ends, which lost 0 bases and 7 bases, there was a span of 12 bases. This CDR3 reads CSARDSGDGEAFF. CDR3 nucleotides: TGCAGTGCTAGAGATTCAGGGGATGGTGAAGCTTTCTTT.

This clonotype was seen a few times. The V and J genes are TRBV7-9 and TRBJ2-7, with a tentative D call TRBD2 (5 bases). Deletions cut 4 bases from V and 4 bases from J, with 14 bases between. The CDR3 length is 14 residues. The germline gives CDR1 SEHNR, CDR2 FQNEAQ (reference sequence). The DNA for the CDR3 is TGTGCCAGCAGCTCGATGTTACTAGTTTACGAGCAGTACTTC. Protein product: CASSSMLLVYEQYF.

There are many counts of this clonotype. The chain joins TRBV20-1 to TRBJ2-1; maybe TRBD2 (5 bases). Germline V gives CDR1 DFQATT, CDR2 SNEGSKA (reference sequence). CDR3 length equals 15 residues. Deletions cut 0 bases from V and 3 bases from J, with 12 bases between. CDR3 loop: CSARDLGLIYNEQFF. CDR3 DNA: TGCAGTGCTAGAGATCTAGGACTCATCTACAATGAGCAGTTCTTC.

Many counts were recorded for this clonotype. V is TRBV10-1 and J is TRBJ2-2; D gene uncertain. CDR1 and CDR2 (germline): WNHNN, SYGVQD (reference sequence). This CDR3 spans 13 amino acids. The germline V and J ends were trimmed by 6 bases and 1 base, with 6 bases remaining between them. As DNA, the CDR3 is TGCGCCAGCAGCCGACAGAACACCGGGGAGCTGTTTTTT. Protein sequence: CASSRQNTGELFF.

This clonotype occurred many times. The chain is built from TRBV7-2 and TRBJ2-1; D perhaps matches TRBD1 (5 bases). There are 18 residues in the CDR3. Trimming pared 5 bases from V and 4 bases from J, leaving 24 bases between. Germline values: CDR1 SGHTA, CDR2 FQGNSA. The CDR3 DNA reads TGTGCCAGCAGCCCCCGACAGAATTCCCGTCCTAAATACAATGAGCAGTTCTTC. Translating gives CASSPRQNSRPKYNEQFF. The full variable domain, in which reference TRBV7-2 and TRBJ2-1 provide the parts outside the CDR3, is GAGVSQSPSNKVTEKGKDVELRCDPISGHTALYWYRQSLGQGLEFLIYFQGNSAPDKSGLPSDRFSAERTGGSVSTLTIQRTQQEDSAVYLCASSPRQNSRPKYNEQFFGPGTRLTVL.

In its sample, this clonotype was seen a few times. This chain connects TRBV29-1 to TRBJ2-5; 12 bases fit TRBD2. The CDR3 covers 15 residues. Germline lookup yields CDR1 SQVTM and CDR2 ANQGSEA. Unmatched junction bases numbered 13, after V lost 7 bases and J lost 7 bases. The CDR3 DNA is TGCAGCGCTTCGACTAGCGGGGGCCCTCGTAGGACCCAGTACTTC. It specifies CSASTSGGPRRTQYF.

As concerns this clonotype: This may be a read error, as it is one base from a much larger clone. The rearrangement joins TRBV29-1 to TRBJ2-5; a weak D match, TRBD2 (6 bases). The CDR3 length is 12 residues. The V gene's germline CDR1 is SQVTM and CDR2 ANQGSEA. The CDR3 protein is CRSSGDEETQYF. Written as DNA, the CDR3 is TGCAGATCCTCGGGGGACGAGGAGACCCAGTACTTC.

This clonotype was seen repeatedly, ten times or more. The chain carries TRBV28 and TRBJ2-7; 10 nucleotides agree with TRBD2. CDR3 size: 14 residues. V shed 6 bases and J 5 bases; nucleotides not matched to a gene: 7. Germline CDR1 MDHEN, CDR2 SYDVKM. CDR3 loop: CASRPSGRAHEQYF. CDR3 bases: TGTGCCAGCAGGCCCAGCGGGAGGGCCCACGAGCAGTACTTC. Filled out from reference TRBV28 and TRBJ2-7, the complete variable domain reads DVKVTQSSRYLVKRTGEKVFLECVQDMDHENMFWYRQDPGLGLRLIYFSYDVKMKEKGDIPEGYSVSREKKERFSLILESASTNQTSMYLCASRPSGRAHEQYFGPGTRLTVT.

This clonotype showed up many times. This chain links TRBV7-6 with TRBJ2-1; D uncertain. Trimming pared 0 bases from V and 10 bases from J, leaving 19 bases between. CDR3 size: 16 residues. Germline assignment: CDR1 SGHVS and CDR2 FNYEAQ. The CDR3 reads CASSLASVVPMPEQFF. In DNA form, the CDR3 reads TGTGCCAGCAGCTTAGCCTCGGTAGTCCCAATGCCCGAGCAGTTCTTC.

Note on this clonotype: This may stem from a read error, because a much larger clone lies one nucleotide away. The chain links TRBV5-1 to TRBJ2-1, with a weak D call TRBD1 (6 bases). This CDR3 is 15 amino acids long. Germline V gene data show CDR1 as SGHRS and CDR2 as YFSETQ. Trimming took 0 bases from V and 2 from J, leaving 9 bases between them. The CDR3 DNA reads TGCGCCAGCAGCTTGGGACAGGCCCCCTACAATGAGCAGTTCTTC. The encoded protein is CASSLGQAPYNEQFF.

The CDR3 nucleotides read TGCAGTGCTGGTCACCGGGGATCGGACTCCGGTGGCTACACCTTC. This gives the protein CSAGHRGSDSGGYTF. This chain joins TRBV20-1 and TRBJ1-2; D not certain. The CDR3 has 15 amino acids. Germline CDR1 and CDR2: DFQATT and SNEGSKA (reference sequence). Trimming cost V 5 bases and J 7 bases, with 23 bases left between them.

This clonotype was counted many times. The chain couples TRBV6-1 to TRBJ2-7; 10 bases match TRBD1. Germline CDR1 and CDR2: MNHNS and SASEGT. This CDR3 has 13 amino acids. Trimming cost V 5 bases and J 7 bases; bases outside gene matches: 5. In nucleotides, the CDR3 is TGTGCCAGCAGTACGGGACAGGGGTGGGAGCAGTACTTC. It yields the protein CASSTGQGWEQYF.

The rearrangement uses TRBV29-1 and TRBJ2-1; weak D call: TRBD1 (6 bases). The CDR3 totals 13 residues. V was pared by 7 bases and J by 0 bases, with 10 bases between. The germline gives CDR1 SQVTM, CDR2 ANQGSEA. CDR3 amino acids: CSADRSSYNEQFF. DNA of the CDR3: TGCAGCGCCGACAGGAGCTCCTACAATGAGCAGTTCTTC.

There are many counts of this clonotype. The rearrangement uses TRBV7-3 and TRBJ2-3; no firm D call. The CDR3 has 13 residues. V lost 0 bases to trimming and J lost 7 bases, with 8 bases between them. From germline, CDR1 is SGHTA and CDR2 FQGTGA. The CDR3 sequence: CASSLTGKNTQYF. The CDR3 nucleotides read TGTGCCAGCAGCTTAACAGGGAAAAATACGCAGTATTTT.